These 30 T cell receptor beta chains were sequenced from one sample in a study of shared clonotypes between healthy human individuals. Measured with immunoSEQ multiplex PCR; TCRdb has only the in-frame clones, and not every one. Altogether about 2.2 million clones are present, roughly 91% being singletons, with the ten largest covering more than 1.5%. Terminally differentiated effector memory CD45RA+ cells were excluded by CCR7 positive selection of CD45RO-negative cells. Sequencing used naive CD8+ T cells from PBMCs. Receptors were obtained from a man aged 18 to 30 in good health. Some clones in this sample may be carry-over from other donors' samples.

The J gene is TRBJ2-3, the V gene TRBV27, with TRBD2 identical over 11 bases. Unmatched junction bases numbered 9, after V lost 6 bases and J lost 4 bases. The CDR3 has 16 residues. Germline values: CDR1 MNHEY, CDR2 SMNVEV (reference sequence). CDR3 sequence reads: CASRELAGEEADTQYF. The CDR3, as DNA: TGTGCCAGCAGGGAACTAGCGGGAGAGGAGGCAGATACGCAGTATTTT.

The CDR3 loop is CASSSQGLVRMNYGYTF. Written as DNA, the CDR3 is TGTGCCAGCAGCTCACAGGGGTTGGTTCGGATGAACTATGGCTACACCTTC. The genes are TRBV7-9 and TRBJ1-2; TRBD1 matches at 7 bases. V gave up 4 bases and J gave up 2 bases; unmatched junction bases: 13. Germline V CDR1 and CDR2: SEHNR, FQNEAQ (reference sequence). There are 17 residues in the CDR3.

The count of this clone is one. The chain links TRBV9 to TRBJ2-7, with 10 bases fitting TRBD1. V shed 4 bases, J shed 2 bases, and the junction held 3 bases outside the gene matches. In germline, CDR1 is SGDLS, CDR2 YYNGEE. This CDR3 has 14 residues. CDR3 sequence (DNA): TGTGCCAGCAGCTTGACAGGGGGCCCCTACGAGCAGTACTTC. This encodes CASSLTGGPYEQYF.

This sequence joins TRBV7-6 and TRBJ2-5; no definite D call. With 5 bases removed from V and 1 base from J, the gap between germline ends came to 8 bases. Germline CDR1 reads SGHVS; CDR2 reads FNYEAQ. The CDR3 extends over 13 amino acids. DNA of the CDR3: TGTGCCAGCAGCGCCCGCCTCCAAGAGACCCAGTACTTC. Translation gives CASSARLQETQYF.

The rearrangement links TRBV9 to TRBJ2-4; no definite D call. The length of the CDR3 is 15 residues. Per germline, CDR1 SGDLS and CDR2 YYNGEE. Trimming cost V 2 bases and J 1 base, with 10 bases left between them. CDR3 nucleotide sequence: TGTGCCAGCAGCGTGGGTTTTGGGGCCAAAAACATTCAGTACTTC. This encodes CASSVGFGAKNIQYF.

The J gene is TRBJ2-2, the V gene TRBV12-5, with unresolved D. CDR1 and CDR2 (germline): LGHNT, FRNRAP. Trimming pared 6 bases from V and 2 bases from J, leaving 7 bases between. The CDR3 length is 13 residues. CDR3 sequence: CASGLTNTGELFF. For the CDR3, the DNA is TGTGCTAGTGGCCTAACAAACACCGGGGAGCTGTTTTTT.

V and J are TRBV11-2 and TRBJ1-1; D possibly corresponds to TRBD1 (6 bases). Germline V CDR1 and CDR2: SGHAT, FQNNGV. The V end was cut by 0 bases, the J end by 0 bases, with 8 bases between. The CDR3 runs to 15 residues. CDR3 in DNA: TGTGCCAGCAGCTTAGATGGGACACTGAACACTGAAGCTTTCTTT. It codes for CASSLDGTLNTEAFF.

This sequence joins TRBV9 and TRBJ1-1; D gene uncertain. Germline values: CDR1 SGDLS, CDR2 YYNGEE. This CDR3 is built from 17 residues. Trimming took 1 base from V and 0 from J, leaving 16 bases between them. CDR3 loop: CASSVTPSGSLNTEAFF. DNA for the CDR3: TGTGCCAGCAGCGTAACTCCCTCTGGGTCCTTGAACACTGAAGCTTTCTTT.

The chain recombines TRBV28 with TRBJ1-3; D gene ambiguous. V gave up 2 bases and J gave up 4 bases, with 9 bases separating them. CDR3 length: 14 residues. CDR1 is MDHEN, CDR2 SYDVKM, per germline. The CDR3 here is CASSLMGFGNTIYF. The DNA of the CDR3 is TGTGCCAGCAGTTTAATGGGGTTCGGAAACACCATATATTTT.

V and J are TRBV27 and TRBJ2-3, with D perhaps TRBD2 (7 bases). Germline lookup yields CDR1 MNHEY and CDR2 SMNVEV (reference sequence). The CDR3 covers 13 residues. Trimming stripped 8 bases from V and 9 bases from J, with 18 bases between. The CDR3 here is CASGPGGGWTQYF. The CDR3 DNA sequence: TGTGCCAGCGGACCGGGCGGGGGCTGGACGCAGTATTTT.

The rearrangement joins TRBV18 to TRBJ1-2; weak D call: TRBD1 (6 bases). Germline values: CDR1 KGHSH, CDR2 LQKENI. Deletions cut 1 base from V and 0 bases from J, with 15 bases between. CDR3 length: 17 amino acids. The CDR3 DNA reads as TGTGCCAGCTCACCACAGAGGGGGGCGGTTTCTAACTATGGCTACACCTTC. Translation gives CASSPQRGAVSNYGYTF.

Note on this clone: Sequence at one end of the junction differs from germline and may be a read error. The chain uses TRBV2 and TRBJ2-1; 10 bases line up with TRBD2. Germline V gene sequence: CDR1 SNHLY, CDR2 FYNNEI. The CDR3 length is 14 residues. The CDR3 loop is CASREAGGYNEQFF. The CDR3 DNA reads TGTGCCAGCAGGGAAGCGGGAGGGTACAATGAGCAGTTCTTC.

DNA of the CDR3: TGTGCCACCCGAGTCTCTCCGGGCTTCAATCAGCCCCAGCATTTT. It specifies CATRVSPGFNQPQHF. The chain combines TRBV6-1 with TRBJ1-5; D not resolved. CDR3 size: 15 residues. Germline V CDR1 and CDR2: MNHNS, SASEGT. V was pared by 10 bases and J by 3 bases, with 19 bases between.

V usage is TRBV4-2 and J usage is TRBJ2-7, with a possible D match to TRBD1 (6 bases). Trimming removed 1 base at V and 5 bases at J, with 24 bases between. There are 18 residues in the CDR3. Germline V lookup: CDR1 LGHNA, CDR2 YNFKEQ. This CDR3 reads CASSQVVGAGTLVHEQYF. Here the CDR3 DNA reads TGTGCCAGCAGCCAAGTAGTCGGGGCAGGGACACTTGTGCACGAGCAGTACTTC.

The chain is built from TRBV7-9 and TRBJ1-4; 8 nucleotides align to TRBD1. The CDR3 is 13 amino acids. V lost 5 bases to trimming and J lost 4 bases; unmatched junction nucleotides: 0. Per the germline V gene, CDR1 is SEHNR and CDR2 is FQNEAQ (reference sequence). In DNA form, the CDR3 reads TGTGCCAGCAGCACAGGGGGTAATGAAAAACTGTTTTTT. Protein product: CASSTGGNEKLFF.

CDR3 amino acids: CASSNGLAGAETQYF. The CDR3 DNA sequence: TGTGCCAGCAGCAACGGACTAGCGGGAGCGGAGACCCAGTACTTC. V gene TRBV11-1 combines with J gene TRBJ2-5; TRBD2 aligns across 13 bases. Germline CDR1 is SGHAT and CDR2 is FQDESV (reference sequence). This CDR3 has 15 amino acids. Trimming at V came to 5 bases and at J to 5 bases, leaving 5 bases not matched to a gene.

The chain recombines TRBV5-6 with TRBJ2-7, with D unclear. The ends were cut back, 4 bases at V and 0 bases at J, with 14 bases in the middle. Germline CDR1 reads SGHDT; CDR2 reads YYEEEE. CDR3 length: 15 residues. Here the CDR3 DNA reads TGTGCCAGCAGCGCGATTGGGATCCTCTCCTACGAGCAGTACTTC. Protein product: CASSAIGILSYEQYF.

This sequence joins TRBV27 and TRBJ2-7; maybe TRBD1 (6 bases). Germline values: CDR1 MNHEY, CDR2 SMNVEV (reference sequence). The V gene lost 6 bases and the J gene lost 5 bases, with 20 bases spanning the gap. The CDR3 totals 15 residues. The CDR3 nucleotides read TGTGCCAGCAGCTGGGGGTCAGGGGTTCACGACGAGCAGTACTTC. Residues: CASSWGSGVHDEQYF.

This rearrangement joins TRBV29-1 to TRBJ2-7, with 10 bases fitting TRBD1. J lost 1 base, V lost 3 bases, and 9 bases had no gene match. CDR1 and CDR2 from the germline V gene are SQVTM and ANQGSEA. The CDR3 totals 16 residues. In DNA, the CDR3 is TGCAGCGTTGAGAATAAAGGGACAGGGGCTTCCTACGAGCAGTACTTC. Encoded protein: CSVENKGTGASYEQYF.

The DNA for the CDR3 is TGTGCCAGCAGCCCGGACAGGGTGGGGCAGTACTTC. The encoded protein is CASSPDRVGQYF. The chain joins TRBV5-4 to TRBJ2-7; 8 positions agree with TRBD1. CDR1 SGHNT and CDR2 YYREEE come from the germline V gene (reference sequence). Trimming removed 4 bases from V and 9 bases from J; junction bases left unmatched: 6. The CDR3 extends over 12 amino acids.

The chain links TRBV9 to TRBJ1-2; D not resolved. Deletions cut 0 bases from V and 5 bases from J, with 11 bases between. CDR1 is SGDLS, CDR2 YYNGEE, per germline. The CDR3 is 14 amino acids. CDR3 in DNA: TGTGCCAGCAGCGTAGGCCGCGTGACTTATGGCTACACCTTC. This sequence encodes CASSVGRVTYGYTF.

The CDR3 region is CASSRLTGDNQPQHF. The CDR3 nucleotides are TGCGCCAGCAGCCGCCTCACAGGGGACAATCAGCCCCAGCATTTT. The rearrangement uses TRBV4-1 and TRBJ1-5; the match to TRBD1 covers 7 bases. The CDR3 extends over 15 amino acids. V trimming: 4 bases; J trimming: 3 bases; junction bases outside the gene matches: 6. In germline, CDR1 is MGHRA, CDR2 YSYEKL.

The CDR3 spells CASSLFRQGASEQYF. Here the CDR3 DNA reads TGTGCCAGCAGTTTATTCAGGCAGGGGGCAAGCGAGCAGTACTTC. The chain carries TRBV27 and TRBJ2-7, with TRBD1 matching 8 bases. Germline CDR1 MNHEY, CDR2 SMNVEV (reference sequence). The CDR3 has 15 amino acids. The J segment lost 6 bases and the V segment lost 1 base, leaving 8 bases of the junction unmatched.

Details on this clone: Mismatch with germline at one junction end may stem from a read error. The CDR3 is CASTLSGSANEKLFF. DNA for the CDR3: TGTGCCAGCACCTTGTCAGGGTCGGCTAATGAAAAACTGTTTTTT. The chain is built from TRBV5-5 and TRBJ1-4; D is possibly TRBD1 (5 bases). The CDR3 is 15 residues long. Germline V gene lookup returns CDR1 SGHKS and CDR2 YYEKEE (reference sequence).

This chain links TRBV21-1 with TRBJ2-7; the D call TRBD2 from the table was never checked on the DNA. TRBV21-1 is tagged as a pseudogene. The CDR3 contains 11 residues. In DNA form, the CDR3 reads TGTGCCACCCATGATAGCTACGAGCAGTACTTC. Protein: CATHDSYEQYF.

The chain joins TRBV2 to TRBJ2-7, with TRBD2 matching over 7 bases. This CDR3 spans 13 amino acids. V lost 4 bases, J lost 3 bases, and 3 bases stayed unmatched. Germline CDR1 reads SNHLY; CDR2 reads FYNNEI. This CDR3 is CASSGLAVYEQYF. The CDR3 region has the DNA TGTGCCAGCAGTGGTCTAGCGGTCTACGAGCAGTACTTC.

This chain joins TRBV18 and TRBJ2-1; 7 bases align to TRBD2. The CDR3 sequence is 16 residues long. V lost 2 bases to trimming and J lost 12 bases; unmatched junction nucleotides: 16. CDR1 is KGHSH and CDR2 is LQKENI in the germline V gene. CDR3 DNA sequence: TGTGCCAGCTCACCATTGCGGAGCGGGGTCTTTCGTGGGCAGTTCTTC. Translation gives CASSPLRSGVFRGQFF.

This chain connects TRBV5-1 to TRBJ1-4; D is ambiguous. The germline gives CDR1 SGHRS, CDR2 YFSETQ. The CDR3 has 15 residues. The germline V and J ends were trimmed by 3 bases and 0 bases, with 9 bases remaining between them. Here the CDR3 DNA reads TGCGCCAGCAGCTGGGCTCGGTCAACTAATGAAAAACTGTTTTTT. It yields the protein CASSWARSTNEKLFF.

The genes are TRBV9 and TRBJ2-7; D not certain. The CDR3 runs to 14 residues. Germline V CDR1 and CDR2: SGDLS, YYNGEE. With 0 bases removed from V and 3 bases from J, the gap between germline ends came to 10 bases. The CDR3 protein is CASSVADSYYEQYF. CDR3 DNA sequence: TGTGCCAGCAGCGTAGCCGACTCCTACTACGAGCAGTACTTC.

The chain couples TRBV14 to TRBJ2-1; D not certain. In germline, CDR1 is SGHDN, CDR2 FVKESK. CDR3 length: 17 residues. The V gene lost 0 bases and the J gene lost 5 bases, with 17 bases spanning the gap. The CDR3 coding sequence is TGTGCCAGCAGCCAAGATTGGGCTGTACAGTTGCACAATGAGCAGTTCTTC. As protein: CASSQDWAVQLHNEQFF.